Listed here is a single T cell receptor (beta chain). Using immunoSEQ multiplex PCR, the repertoire was profiled, and TCRdb retains in-frame clones only, with some absent. Of roughly 290,000 clones in the sample, about 89% were seen once. The data were obtained in a study of blood T cell repertoires in COVID-19. Across the study: Italy, Spain and the United States were the sources of the convalescent and acute COVID-19 samples.

The specimen was PBMCs or T cells enriched from blood (not recorded which). The sequence was collected from a woman in her thirties or forties who had recovered from COVID-19.

For the CDR3, the DNA is TGTGCCAGCAGCCCAGCGGGGGGTTACAATGAGCAGTTCTTC. It encodes CASSPAGGYNEQFF. The chain couples TRBV7-3 to TRBJ2-1; 9 nucleotides line up with TRBD2. CDR1 is SGHTA, CDR2 FQGTGA, per germline. V shed 5 bases and J 4 bases; nucleotides not matched to a gene: 3. This CDR3 is 14 amino acids long.